Given below is one TCR beta chain in context. Its antigen remains unknown. Assay used: immunoSEQ multiplex PCR; TCRdb lists only in-frame clones, some missing. Among 2 million to 2.5 million clones listed, approximately 95% were seen once. This entry is derived from a study of shared clonotypes between healthy human individuals. As for the study in general: Three plates each covered CD4 naive and memory; CD8 naive two, CD8 memory one. Notes on the study in general: Compared with clonotypes that all four donors shared, non-shared clonotypes had lower generation probabilities. With a handful of donors compared, around 5% of naive CD4 clonotypes were shared. The expectation was that sequencing depth would affect clonotype sharing among donors.

There are 15 residues in the CDR3. Looked up from germline, CDR1 is MGHRA and CDR2 is YSYEKL. V was cut by 0 bases and J by 0 bases, with 8 bases left in between. Sequenced sample: naive CD4+ T cells sorted from blood. Sample subset: CD45RA+ positively selected. The chain uses TRBV4-1 and TRBJ2-5; possibly TRBD1 for D (5 bases). This TCR came from a man aged 18-30 years in good health. CDR3 DNA: TGCGCCAGCAGCCAAGAATCAGGGCACCAAGAGACCCAGTACTTC. Translating gives CASSQESGHQETQYF.